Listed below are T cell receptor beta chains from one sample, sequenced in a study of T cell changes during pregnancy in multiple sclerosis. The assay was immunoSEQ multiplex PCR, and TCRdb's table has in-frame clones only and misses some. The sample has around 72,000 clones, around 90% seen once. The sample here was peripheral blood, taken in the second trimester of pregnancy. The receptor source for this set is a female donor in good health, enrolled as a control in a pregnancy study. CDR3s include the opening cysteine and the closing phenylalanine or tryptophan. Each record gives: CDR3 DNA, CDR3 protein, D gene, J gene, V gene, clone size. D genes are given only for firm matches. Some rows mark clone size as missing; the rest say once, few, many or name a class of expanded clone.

CDR3 DNA: TGTGCCTGGAGTGTTGGCGGTTCCGAAACCGGGGAGCTGTTTTTT; CDR3 protein: CAWSVGGSETGELFF; D gene: -; J gene: TRBJ2-2; V gene: TRBV30; clone size: once
CDR3 DNA: TGTGCCAGCAGCCGATGGACAGGCTCCCGATATGGCTACACCTTC; CDR3 protein: CASSRWTGSRYGYTF; D gene: TRBD1; J gene: TRBJ1-2; V gene: TRBV14; clone size: -
CDR3 DNA: TGTGCCAGCAGCCCCCGGTGGGAGCTGTTTTTT; CDR3 protein: CASSPRWELFF; D gene: -; J gene: TRBJ2-2; V gene: TRBV11-2; clone size: -
CDR3 DNA: TGTGCCAGCCGTGCCAAGGGAGTTAATAAAAGGGGGGAGCTGTTTTTT; CDR3 protein: CASRAKGVNKRGELFF; D gene: -; J gene: TRBJ2-2; V gene: TRBV11-2; clone size: -
CDR3 DNA: TGTGCCAGCAGCCAAGCCGGGTGGGTAGCGACCGGGGAGCTGTTTTTT; CDR3 protein: CASSQAGWVATGELFF; D gene: -; J gene: TRBJ2-2; V gene: TRBV14; clone size: -
CDR3 DNA: TGTGCCAGCAGCGTGGACAGCTTGGCCTACGAGCAGTACTTC; CDR3 protein: CASSVDSLAYEQYF; D gene: -; J gene: TRBJ2-7; V gene: TRBV6-1; clone size: -
CDR3 DNA: TGTGCCAGCAGTTCTACCCCCCAGGGGAGAGGGTCCCTCCACTTT; CDR3 protein: CASSSTPQGRGSLHF; D gene: -; J gene: TRBJ1-6; V gene: TRBV27; clone size: -
CDR3 DNA: TGTGCCAGCAGCCCAACCTACGTGCTAGCGGGGGGGTCGAACACCGGGGAGCTGTTTTTT; CDR3 protein: CASSPTYVLAGGSNTGELFF; D gene: TRBD2; J gene: TRBJ2-2; V gene: TRBV5-4; clone size: -
CDR3 DNA: TGTGCCAGCAGGGAGGGGGCGGTTGAAGCTTTCTTT; CDR3 protein: CASREGAVEAFF; D gene: TRBD1; J gene: TRBJ1-1; V gene: TRBV28; clone size: -
CDR3 DNA: TGTGCCAGTAGTAGGTTTCCGGGGGACAATGAGCAGTTCTTC; CDR3 protein: CASSRFPGDNEQFF; D gene: -; J gene: TRBJ2-1; V gene: TRBV19; clone size: -
CDR3 DNA: TGTGCCAGCAGCTTAGGGATCGGACTAGCCGCCTCCTACAATGAGCAGTTCTTC; CDR3 protein: CASSLGIGLAASYNEQFF; D gene: TRBD2; J gene: TRBJ2-1; V gene: TRBV7-8; clone size: -
CDR3 DNA: TGCGCCAGCAGCTTGATAGAGGGGCGGGGTGAAAAACTGTTTTTT; CDR3 protein: CASSLIEGRGEKLFF; D gene: -; J gene: TRBJ1-4; V gene: TRBV5-1; clone size: -
CDR3 DNA: TGTGCCAGCAAAGGGGTCGGCTACACCTTC; CDR3 protein: CASKGVGYTF; D gene: -; J gene: TRBJ1-2; V gene: TRBV5-4; clone size: -
CDR3 DNA: TGCGCCAGCAGCCTACAGGGGGGCTCCTATAATTCACCCCTCCACTTT; CDR3 protein: CASSLQGGSYNSPLHF; D gene: TRBD1; J gene: TRBJ1-6; V gene: TRBV5-1; clone size: -
CDR3 DNA: TGTGCCAGCAGCCAGGGGACTAGCGGGATTGTCAGCTCCTACAATGAGCAGTTCTTC; CDR3 protein: CASSQGTSGIVSSYNEQFF; D gene: TRBD2; J gene: TRBJ2-1; V gene: TRBV4-2; clone size: -
CDR3 DNA: TGTGCCAGCAGCCAAGAAGGGGGGGATTACAATGAGCAGTTCTTC; CDR3 protein: CASSQEGGDYNEQFF; D gene: -; J gene: TRBJ2-1; V gene: TRBV4-2; clone size: -
CDR3 DNA: TGTGCCAGCAGCCAAGTCTACAGGGGCGCGAGTGACTATGGCTACACCTTC; CDR3 protein: CASSQVYRGASDYGYTF; D gene: TRBD1; J gene: TRBJ1-2; V gene: TRBV4-2; clone size: -
CDR3 DNA: TGTGCCGTCCAATACAGGGGCAATCAGCCCCAGCATTTT; CDR3 protein: CAVQYRGNQPQHF; D gene: -; J gene: TRBJ1-5; V gene: TRBV28; clone size: large
CDR3 DNA: TGCGCCAGCAGCCTGGGCACCGGGACAGGGTATGAAAAACTGTTTTTT; CDR3 protein: CASSLGTGTGYEKLFF; D gene: TRBD1; J gene: TRBJ1-4; V gene: TRBV4-1; clone size: -
CDR3 DNA: TGTGCCAGCAGGGGGAGTTATGGCTACACCTTC; CDR3 protein: CASRGSYGYTF; D gene: -; J gene: TRBJ1-2; V gene: TRBV6-4; clone size: -
CDR3 DNA: TGTGCCAGCAGGCGTACCGGGACACTGGCTTTCTTT; CDR3 protein: CASRRTGTLAFF; D gene: -; J gene: TRBJ1-1; V gene: TRBV28; clone size: -
CDR3 DNA: TGTGCCAGCAGCCCTCTGACAGGGTGGGTGTACTTC; CDR3 protein: CASSPLTGWVYF; D gene: TRBD1; J gene: TRBJ2-7; V gene: TRBV7-9; clone size: -